This entry lists 15 T cell receptor beta chains sequenced from one sample in a study of cytomegalovirus exposure and HLA in healthy donors. The method was immunoSEQ multiplex PCR; TCRdb's version includes in-frame clones alone and lacks a portion of them. The sample lists under 150,000 clones, roughly four fifths seen once, with about 1.5% in the top ten. Sequencing was performed on PBMCs. These receptors were collected from a woman aged 25 to 39 in good health and CMV-seronegative.

The V and J genes are TRBV7-2 and TRBJ2-5; D might be TRBD2 (6 bases). Trimming shortened V by 0 bases and J by 3 bases, and 20 bases separated the two germline ends. This CDR3 spans 18 amino acids. The germline CDR1 and CDR2 sequences are SGHTA and FQGNSA. The CDR3 sequence is CASSLAPLQTSPEETQYF. The CDR3 DNA reads TGTGCCAGCAGCTTAGCCCCACTCCAGACTAGTCCAGAAGAGACCCAGTACTTC.

The rearrangement uses TRBV15 and TRBJ2-7; possibly TRBD1 for D (5 bases). V lost 3 bases and J lost 0, with 9 bases in between. Germline CDR1 and CDR2: LNHNV and YYDKDF (reference sequence). The CDR3 extends over 14 amino acids. The CDR3 region has the DNA TGTGCCACCAGCAGGGACACCCTCTCCTACGAGCAGTACTTC. It encodes CATSRDTLSYEQYF.

V gene TRBV15 combines with J gene TRBJ2-2; 7 bases map to TRBD1. Germline-derived CDR1 and CDR2 are LNHNV and YYDKDF (reference sequence). Trimming took 1 base from V and 5 from J; bases not matched to a gene: 4. The CDR3 has 15 residues. The CDR3 DNA is TGTGCCACCAGCAGAGGGGCCAGGGGGACCGGGGAGCTGTTTTTT. Its protein is CATSRGARGTGELFF.

The chain recombines TRBV25-1 with TRBJ2-2, with 7 bases matching TRBD1. The CDR3 covers 15 residues. Unmatched junction bases numbered 10, after V lost 5 bases and J lost 7 bases. CDR1 is MGHDK and CDR2 is SYGVNS in the germline V gene. For the CDR3, the DNA is TGTGCCAGCAGTAGTTCCCACAGGGGCGGCGGGGAGCTGTTTTTT. Protein product: CASSSSHRGGGELFF.

This clone is a singleton in its sample. This rearrangement joins TRBV15 to TRBJ2-1; 8 positions agree with TRBD1. The CDR3 has 18 amino acids. The V segment lost 0 bases and the J segment 2 bases; nucleotides outside the gene matches: 9. Germline-derived CDR1 and CDR2 are LNHNV and YYDKDF (reference sequence). DNA of the CDR3: TGTGCCACCAGCAGAGATTTAAGGACAGGGCGAACCTACAATGAGCAGTTCTTC. Amino acids: CATSRDLRTGRTYNEQFF.

V gene TRBV5-6 combines with J gene TRBJ1-1, with 9 positions matching TRBD1. The CDR3 is 15 residues long. Germline V gene data show CDR1 as SGHDT and CDR2 as YYEEEE. V trimming: 4 bases; J trimming: 4 bases; junction bases outside the gene matches: 8. CDR3 loop: CASSLRDRAGTEAFF. The CDR3 DNA is TGTGCCAGCAGCCTTAGGGACAGGGCCGGCACTGAAGCTTTCTTT.

V usage is TRBV27 and J usage is TRBJ1-6; weak D call: TRBD1 (5 bases). CDR1 and CDR2 (germline): MNHEY, SMNVEV (reference sequence). This CDR3 comprises 14 residues. Trimming took 2 bases from V and 5 from J, leaving 7 bases between them. The CDR3 is CASSLQGNNSPLHF. The CDR3 DNA sequence: TGTGCCAGCAGTTTACAGGGAAATAATTCACCCCTCCACTTT.

This chain connects TRBV11-2 to TRBJ2-7; the match to TRBD2 covers 12 bases. This CDR3 has 17 amino acids. Germline assignment: CDR1 SGHAT and CDR2 FQNNGV. The junction had 10 bases not matched to a gene; V was cut back by 2 bases and J by 5 bases. The CDR3 DNA reads TGTGCCAGCAGCTTACCCCGAGGGGGACTAGCGGGCCACGAGCAGTACTTC. It is translated as CASSLPRGGLAGHEQYF.

The chain couples TRBV4-1 to TRBJ1-1, with 8 bases fitting TRBD1. Germline V gives CDR1 MGHRA, CDR2 YSYEKL. There are 14 residues in the CDR3. V lost 2 bases, J lost 2 bases, and 1 base stayed unmatched. CDR3 protein: CASSQTGGNTEAFF. In DNA, the CDR3 is TGCGCCAGCAGCCAAACAGGGGGAAACACTGAAGCTTTCTTT.

The J gene is TRBJ2-3, the V gene TRBV11-2; 8 bases agree with TRBD2. Per the germline V gene, CDR1 is SGHAT and CDR2 is FQNNGV. The CDR3 totals 15 residues. J gave up 2 bases and V 2 bases, and 3 bases lay outside the gene matches. CDR3 DNA: TGTGCCAGCAGCTTAATAGCGGGGAACACAGATACGCAGTATTTT. As protein: CASSLIAGNTDTQYF. The variable domain in full, completed from reference TRBV11-2 and TRBJ2-3, reads EAGVAQSPRYKIIEKRQSVAFWCNPISGHATLYWYQQILGQGPKLLIQFQNNGVVDDSQLPKDRFSAERLKGVDSTLKIQPAKLEDSAVYLCASSLIAGNTDTQYFGPGTRLTVL.

This chain uses TRBV5-6 with TRBJ2-5; 9 bases map to TRBD2. Trimming cost V 0 bases and J 3 bases; bases outside gene matches: 3. Germline CDR1 reads SGHDT; CDR2 reads YYEEEE. The CDR3 is 15 amino acids. The CDR3 reads CASSLVAGAEETQYF. DNA for the CDR3: TGTGCCAGCAGCTTGGTAGCGGGGGCTGAAGAGACCCAGTACTTC.

V usage is TRBV4-1 and J usage is TRBJ1-1, with D perhaps matching TRBD1 (6 bases). The CDR3 is made up of 12 amino acids. The V gene lost 4 bases and the J gene lost 7 bases, with 10 bases spanning the gap. In germline, CDR1 is MGHRA, CDR2 YSYEKL. The CDR3 is CASSPNRDEAFF. DNA for the CDR3: TGCGCCAGCAGCCCGAACAGGGATGAAGCTTTCTTT.

The gene calls are TRBV6-1 and TRBJ2-7; 7 bases are a match to TRBD1. Germline CDR1 is MNHNS and CDR2 is SASEGT. The junction had 8 bases not matched to a gene; V was cut back by 6 bases and J by 3 bases. This CDR3 has 14 residues. This CDR3 reads CASSLGTDNYEQYF. The CDR3 nucleotides are TGTGCCAGCAGCTTAGGGACAGACAACTACGAGCAGTACTTC.

The chain couples TRBV9 to TRBJ1-2, with TRBD1 matching over 9 bases. Germline CDR1 SGDLS, CDR2 YYNGEE. CDR3 length: 15 residues. Unmatched junction bases numbered 8, after V lost 4 bases and J lost 4 bases. The CDR3 is CASSPGTGSGYGYTF. CDR3 nucleotides: TGTGCCAGCAGCCCAGGGACAGGGAGCGGCTATGGCTACACCTTC.

The genes are TRBV7-8 and TRBJ1-1; D is uncertain. The V and J ends lost 1 base and 7 bases respectively, with 13 bases between them. The germline V gene has CDR1 SGHVS and CDR2 FQNEAQ. This CDR3 is 14 amino acids long. CDR3 loop: CASSLGFFGGEAFF. The CDR3 nucleotides read TGTGCCAGCAGCTTAGGATTCTTCGGCGGTGAAGCTTTCTTT.